This entry describes one T cell receptor (beta chain). Per germline, CDR1 MGHRA and CDR2 YSYEKL. The CDR3 is 15 residues long. V was cut by 4 bases and J by 2 bases, with 14 bases left in between. The data belong to a study of T-cell memory formation after mild COVID-19. TCRdb redid the calling of the 5' RACE reads with MiXCR, one entry per CDR3 protein. The table includes 470,000 or so distinct CDR3 sequences, roughly 18% detected once. This chain links TRBV4-1 with TRBJ1-1, with D possibly being TRBD1 (6 bases). The source of this sequence is a man between 18 and 29 years old who had mild COVID-19 (a few samples of this study predate the infection). Cell type and time point are not known. The source material was PBMCs or a T cell subset sorted from them (not recorded which). This chain's CDR3 is CASSPRGQPNTEAFF. In DNA, the CDR3 is TGCGCCAGCAGCCCCCGTGGACAGCCAAACACTGAAGCTTTCTTT.